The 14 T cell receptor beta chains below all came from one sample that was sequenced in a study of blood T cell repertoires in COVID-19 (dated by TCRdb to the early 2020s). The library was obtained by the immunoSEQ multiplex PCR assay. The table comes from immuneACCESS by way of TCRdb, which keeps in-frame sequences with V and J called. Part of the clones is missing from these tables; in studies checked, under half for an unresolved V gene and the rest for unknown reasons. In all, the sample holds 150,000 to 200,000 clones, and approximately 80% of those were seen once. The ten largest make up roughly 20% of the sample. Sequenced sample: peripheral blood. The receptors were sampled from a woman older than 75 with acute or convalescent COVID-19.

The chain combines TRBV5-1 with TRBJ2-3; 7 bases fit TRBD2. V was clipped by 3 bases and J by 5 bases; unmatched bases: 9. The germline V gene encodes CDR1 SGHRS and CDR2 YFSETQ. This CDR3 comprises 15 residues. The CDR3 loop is CASSSWTGGGDTQYF. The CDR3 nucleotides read TGCGCCAGCAGCTCGTGGACGGGAGGAGGAGATACGCAGTATTTT.

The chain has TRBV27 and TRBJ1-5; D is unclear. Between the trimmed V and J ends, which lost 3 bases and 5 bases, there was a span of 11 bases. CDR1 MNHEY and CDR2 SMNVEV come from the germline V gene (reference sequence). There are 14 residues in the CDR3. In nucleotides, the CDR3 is TGTGCCAGCAGTTTCAGAATGGCGGATCAGCCCCAGCATTTT. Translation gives CASSFRMADQPQHF.

The CDR3 loop is CASSLNWAGETQYF. CDR3 coding DNA: TGTGCCAGCTCACTGAATTGGGCGGGAGAGACCCAGTACTTC. The V gene is TRBV18, the J gene TRBJ2-5; TRBD2 might be the D (5 bases). V was trimmed by 4 bases and J by 4 bases, leaving 13 bases between them. CDR1 and CDR2 from the germline V gene are KGHSH and LQKENI. The CDR3 has 14 residues.

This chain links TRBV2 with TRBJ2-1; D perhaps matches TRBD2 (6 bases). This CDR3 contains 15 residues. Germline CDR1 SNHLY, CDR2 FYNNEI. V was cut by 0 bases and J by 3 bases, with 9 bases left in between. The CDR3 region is CASSEAGGVYNEQFF. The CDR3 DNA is TGTGCCAGCAGTGAAGCGGGAGGTGTCTACAATGAGCAGTTCTTC.

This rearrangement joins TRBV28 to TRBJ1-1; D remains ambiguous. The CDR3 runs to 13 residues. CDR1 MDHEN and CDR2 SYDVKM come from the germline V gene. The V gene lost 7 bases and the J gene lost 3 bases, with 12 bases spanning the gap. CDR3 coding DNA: TGTGCCAGCACCCCGTTCGGGGACACTGAAGCTTTCTTT. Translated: CASTPFGDTEAFF.

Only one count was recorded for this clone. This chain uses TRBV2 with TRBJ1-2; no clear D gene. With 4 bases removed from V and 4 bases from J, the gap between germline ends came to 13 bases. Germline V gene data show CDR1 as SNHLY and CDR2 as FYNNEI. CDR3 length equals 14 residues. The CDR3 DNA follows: TGTGCCAGCAGTGTGGCAGGACTCAGCTATGGCTACACCTTC. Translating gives CASSVAGLSYGYTF.

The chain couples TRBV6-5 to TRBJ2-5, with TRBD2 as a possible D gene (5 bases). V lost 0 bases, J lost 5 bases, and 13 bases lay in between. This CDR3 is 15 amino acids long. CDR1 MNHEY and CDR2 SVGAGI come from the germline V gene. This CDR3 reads CASSYSYEGWETQYF. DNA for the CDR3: TGTGCCAGCAGTTACTCTTATGAGGGTTGGGAGACCCAGTACTTC.

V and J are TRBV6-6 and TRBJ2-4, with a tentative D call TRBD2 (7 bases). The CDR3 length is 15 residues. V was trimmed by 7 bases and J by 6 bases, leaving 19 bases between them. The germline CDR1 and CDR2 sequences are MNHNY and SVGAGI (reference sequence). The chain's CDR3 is CASTELAGAGNIQYF. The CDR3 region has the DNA TGTGCCAGCACCGAACTGGCGGGGGCCGGAAACATTCAGTACTTC.

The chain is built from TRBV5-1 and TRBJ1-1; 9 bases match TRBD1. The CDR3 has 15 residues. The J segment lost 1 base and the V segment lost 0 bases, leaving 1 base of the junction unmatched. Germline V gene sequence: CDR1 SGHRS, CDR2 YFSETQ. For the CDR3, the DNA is TGCGCCAGCAGCTTGGGGGGACAGGGGAACACTGAAGCTTTCTTT. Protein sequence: CASSLGGQGNTEAFF. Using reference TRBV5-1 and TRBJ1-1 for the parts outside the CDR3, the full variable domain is KAGVTQTPRYLIKTRGQQVTLSCSPISGHRSVSWYQQTPGQGLQFLFEYFSETQRNKGNFPGRFSGRQFSNSRSEMNVSTLELGDSALYLCASSLGGQGNTEAFFGQGTRLTVV.

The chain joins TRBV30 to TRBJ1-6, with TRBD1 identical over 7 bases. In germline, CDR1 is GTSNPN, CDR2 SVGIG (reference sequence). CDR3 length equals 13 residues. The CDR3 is CACRGQTNSPLHF. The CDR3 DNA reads TGTGCTTGCCGGGGACAGACTAATTCACCCCTCCACTTT. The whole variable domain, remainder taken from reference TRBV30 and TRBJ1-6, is SQTIHQWPATLVQPVGSPLSLECTVEGTSNPNLYWYRQAAGRGLQLLFYSVGIGQISSEVPQNLSASRPQDRQFILSSKKLLLSDSGFYLCACRGQTNSPLHFGNGTRLTVT.

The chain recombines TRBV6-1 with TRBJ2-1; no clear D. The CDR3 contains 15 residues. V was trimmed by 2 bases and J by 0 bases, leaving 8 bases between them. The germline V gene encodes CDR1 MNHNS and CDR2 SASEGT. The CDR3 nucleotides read TGTGCCAGCAGTGAACTGCGGAGCTCCTACAATGAGCAGTTCTTC. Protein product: CASSELRSSYNEQFF.

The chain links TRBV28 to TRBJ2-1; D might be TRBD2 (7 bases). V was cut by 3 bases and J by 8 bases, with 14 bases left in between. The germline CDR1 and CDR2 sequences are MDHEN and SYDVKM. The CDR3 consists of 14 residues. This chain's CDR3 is CASSLAGARDEQFF. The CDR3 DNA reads TGTGCCAGCAGTTTGGCGGGGGCTCGGGATGAGCAGTTCTTC.

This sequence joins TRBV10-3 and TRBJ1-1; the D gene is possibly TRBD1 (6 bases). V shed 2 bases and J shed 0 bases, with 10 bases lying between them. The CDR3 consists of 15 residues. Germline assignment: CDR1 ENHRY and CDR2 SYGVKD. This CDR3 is CAISETGIMNTEAFF. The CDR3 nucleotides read TGTGCCATCAGTGAGACAGGGATCATGAACACTGAAGCTTTCTTT.

The CDR3 bases are TGTGCCAGCAGCCAAGAGACTAACTCCATTAACAATGAGCAGTTCTTC. This translates into CASSQETNSINNEQFF. This chain connects TRBV3-1 (or the pseudogene TRBV3-2) to TRBJ2-1; D perhaps matches TRBD2 (5 bases). This CDR3 contains 16 residues. Germline assignment: CDR1 LGHDT and CDR2 YNNKEL (reference sequence). Deletions cut 0 bases from V and 5 bases from J, with 14 bases between.